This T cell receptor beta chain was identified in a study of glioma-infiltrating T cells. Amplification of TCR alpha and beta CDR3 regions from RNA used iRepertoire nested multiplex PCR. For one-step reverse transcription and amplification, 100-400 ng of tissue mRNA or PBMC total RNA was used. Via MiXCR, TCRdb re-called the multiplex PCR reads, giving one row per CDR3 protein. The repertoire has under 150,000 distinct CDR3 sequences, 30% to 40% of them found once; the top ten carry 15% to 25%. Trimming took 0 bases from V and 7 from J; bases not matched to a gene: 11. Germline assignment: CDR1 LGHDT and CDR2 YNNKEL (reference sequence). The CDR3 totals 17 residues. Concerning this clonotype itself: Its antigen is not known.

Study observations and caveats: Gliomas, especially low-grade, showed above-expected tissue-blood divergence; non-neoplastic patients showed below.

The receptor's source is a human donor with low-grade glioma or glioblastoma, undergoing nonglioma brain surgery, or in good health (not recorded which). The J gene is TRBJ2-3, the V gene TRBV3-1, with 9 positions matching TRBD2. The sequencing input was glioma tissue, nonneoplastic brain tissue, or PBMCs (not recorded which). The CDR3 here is CASSQDLAGPSANTQYF. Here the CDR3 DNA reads TGTGCCAGCAGCCAAGATCTAGCGGGGCCTTCCGCGAATACGCAGTATTTT.